Each of the 24 T cell receptor beta chains below was sequenced from the same sample in a study of beta chain features in type 1 diabetes (dated by TCRdb to 2017 to 2018). The protocol used for the library was the immunoSEQ multiplex PCR assay. The entire isolated RNA was reverse transcribed using the High Capacity cDNA Reverse Transcription Kit, and thus expressed TCRB transcripts were sequenced. TCRdb retrieved this table from immuneACCESS and kept in-frame rearrangements only. Not all clones are present; in checked studies, unresolved V genes account for under half, and no reason is known for the remainder. Here the sample has more than 300,000 clones; 6.5% to 10% occur a single time. The biggest ten clones account for 0.44% of the sample. The specimen sequenced was central memory CD4+ T cells from blood. The receptors originated from a woman aged 18-29 years in good health.

This chain links TRBV5-6 with TRBJ2-5; maybe TRBD1 (5 bases). The length of the CDR3 is 14 residues. V gave up 0 bases and J gave up 7 bases, with 13 bases separating them. In germline, CDR1 is SGHDT, CDR2 YYEEEE. The CDR3 DNA is TGTGCCAGCAGCTTGGCGCTTGGGGCCGGGACCCAGTACTTC. This translates into CASSLALGAGTQYF.

The V gene is TRBV18, the J gene TRBJ2-7; TRBD1 aligns across 10 bases. CDR1 is KGHSH, CDR2 LQKENI, per germline. CDR3 size: 15 residues. V shed 3 bases and J 3 bases; nucleotides not matched to a gene: 5. The chain's CDR3 is CASSPGTGVLYEQYF. CDR3 nucleotide sequence: TGTGCCAGCTCACCCGGGACAGGGGTTCTCTACGAGCAGTACTTC.

A few counts support this clone. V and J are TRBV7-9 and TRBJ2-2; a possible D gene is TRBD2 (6 bases). Germline V gene lookup returns CDR1 SEHNR and CDR2 FQNEAQ (reference sequence). This CDR3 region has 16 residues. V was shortened by 5 bases and J by 6 bases, with 19 bases between the two germline ends. CDR3 sequence reads: CASSSYLAGQAGELFF. For the CDR3, the DNA is TGTGCCAGCAGCAGTTATCTGGCGGGGCAAGCCGGGGAGCTGTTTTTT.

This clone came up a few times. The rearrangement links TRBV29-1 to TRBJ2-7; no clear D gene. Germline V gene lookup returns CDR1 SQVTM and CDR2 ANQGSEA. There are 11 residues in the CDR3. V lost 6 bases to trimming and J lost 1 base, with 7 bases between them. The CDR3 sequence is CSVRQSYEQYF. CDR3 sequence (DNA): TGCAGCGTCAGGCAGTCCTACGAGCAGTACTTC.

This clone has just a few counts. This chain connects TRBV4-3 to TRBJ2-7; D is tentatively TRBD1 or TRBD2 (6 bases each). Trimming shortened V by 1 base and J by 2 bases, and 18 bases separated the two germline ends. Germline lookup yields CDR1 LGHNA and CDR2 YSLEER. CDR3 length equals 17 residues. The DNA of the CDR3 is TGCGCCAGCAGCCAAGGGGGGGCCACGGATCCAGCCTACGAGCAGTACTTC. It codes for CASSQGGATDPAYEQYF.

The genes are TRBV27 and TRBJ2-7; the D is unclear. CDR3 length: 13 amino acids. Germline V gives CDR1 MNHEY, CDR2 SMNVEV (reference sequence). Deletions cut 5 bases from V and 2 bases from J, with 10 bases between. Written as DNA, the CDR3 is TGTGCCAGCAGTATGAAAAAGACCTACGAGCAGTACTTC. Protein sequence: CASSMKKTYEQYF.

The chain uses TRBV19 and TRBJ2-3; TRBD2 matches at 7 bases. The germline gives CDR1 LNHDA, CDR2 SQIVND (reference sequence). J was trimmed by 6 bases and V by 5 bases; bases with no gene match: 8. The CDR3 is made up of 14 amino acids. CDR3 DNA sequence: TGTGCCAGTAGTTGGGAGGGACCCTTGGATACGCAGTATTTT. It codes for CASSWEGPLDTQYF.

This clone was counted a few times. CDR3 amino acids: CASSLSSSGSDNEQFF. CDR3 nucleotides: TGCGCCAGCAGCTTGAGCTCGTCGGGTAGCGACAATGAGCAGTTCTTC. This chain joins TRBV5-1 and TRBJ2-1; the D gene is possibly TRBD2 (5 bases). The germline V gene has CDR1 SGHRS and CDR2 YFSETQ. This CDR3 is 16 amino acids long. V gave up 1 base and J gave up 5 bases, with 16 bases separating them.

The sample holds a few counts of this clone. A far more abundant clone sits one base away, making this likely a read error. The chain employs TRBV7-3 and TRBJ2-6, with 9 bases that match TRBD2. There are 18 residues in the CDR3. The V gene end was trimmed by 4 bases and the J gene end by 0 bases; junction bases not matched to a gene: 7. CDR1 SGHTA and CDR2 FQGTGA come from the germline V gene. CDR3 loop: CASSSGTSTSSGANVLTF. The CDR3 DNA sequence: TGTGCCAGCAGCTCCGGGACTAGCACCTCCTCTGGGGCCAACGTCCTGACTTTC.

The V and J genes are TRBV18 and TRBJ2-6; TRBD2 agrees at 8 bases. Germline assignment: CDR1 KGHSH and CDR2 LQKENI. The V segment lost 3 bases and the J segment 2 bases; nucleotides outside the gene matches: 3. This CDR3 spans 16 amino acids. CDR3 nucleotides: TGTGCCAGCTCACCTCGGGGGGGCGCTGGGGCCAACGTCCTGACTTTC. It is translated as CASSPRGGAGANVLTF.

The chain has TRBV4-2 and TRBJ2-1; TRBD2 aligns across 10 bases. J lost 3 bases, V lost 1 base, and 6 bases had no gene match. The CDR3 extends over 17 amino acids. Germline assignment: CDR1 LGHNA and CDR2 YNFKEQ. CDR3 region: CASSQGPGTSDYNEQFF. For the CDR3, the DNA is TGTGCCAGCAGCCAAGGGCCCGGGACTAGCGACTACAATGAGCAGTTCTTC.

This chain connects TRBV5-4 to TRBJ2-5, with 7 nucleotides matching TRBD2. CDR1 and CDR2 (germline): SGHNT, YYREEE (reference sequence). Trimming cost V 4 bases and J 4 bases; bases outside gene matches: 4. This CDR3 spans 13 amino acids. CDR3 in DNA: TGTGCCAGCAGCACCTTAGCGGGAGAGACCCAGTACTTC. It encodes CASSTLAGETQYF.

In its sample, this clone was seen a few times. The chain recombines TRBV7-9 with TRBJ2-1, with D perhaps matching TRBD1 (5 bases). CDR1 and CDR2 (germline): SEHNR, FQNEAQ (reference sequence). The ends were cut back, 5 bases at V and 8 bases at J, with 10 bases in the middle. The CDR3 loop spans 12 amino acids. CDR3 bases: TGTGCCAGCAGCCTACTGGGGCATGAGCAGTTCTTC. It specifies CASSLLGHEQFF.

There are many counts of this clone. The V gene is TRBV7-9, the J gene TRBJ2-1; TRBD1 matches 7 bases. J was trimmed by 3 bases and V by 3 bases; bases with no gene match: 5. Germline V lookup: CDR1 SEHNR, CDR2 FQNEAQ (reference sequence). The CDR3 length is 15 residues. The CDR3 nucleotides are TGTGCCAGCAGCTTTCCGAGGGACAGCTACAATGAGCAGTTCTTC. Its translation is CASSFPRDSYNEQFF.

This rearrangement joins TRBV15 to TRBJ1-5, with no clear D. The CDR3 consists of 12 residues. V lost 5 bases, J lost 5 bases, and 7 bases lay in between. CDR1 is LNHNV and CDR2 is YYDKDF in the germline V gene (reference sequence). The CDR3 loop reads CATSLPDQPQHF. The CDR3 coding sequence is TGTGCCACCAGCTTACCCGATCAGCCCCAGCATTTT.

This clone was seen a few times. J is TRBJ1-4 and V is TRBV10-3; maybe TRBD1 (6 bases). The CDR3 has 14 residues. Per germline, CDR1 ENHRY and CDR2 SYGVKD. V was pared by 6 bases and J by 1 base, with 9 bases between. The CDR3 spells CAISKGETNEKLFF. In DNA form, the CDR3 reads TGTGCCATCAGCAAGGGGGAAACTAATGAAAAACTGTTTTTT.

The V and J genes are TRBV4-3 and TRBJ2-2, with no clear D. V dropped 1 base and J dropped 5 bases, with 11 bases sitting between them. This CDR3 has 15 amino acids. The V gene's germline CDR1 is LGHNA and CDR2 YSLEER. CDR3 coding DNA: TGCGCCAGCAGCCAAGTGGCTAGTAGGACCGGGGAGCTGTTTTTT. It yields the protein CASSQVASRTGELFF.

The chain's CDR3 is CASSFQSNQPQHF. The CDR3 DNA is TGTGCCAGCAGCTTCCAGAGCAATCAGCCCCAGCATTTT. The genes are TRBV5-6 and TRBJ1-5; unclear D gene. Germline V gives CDR1 SGHDT, CDR2 YYEEEE. V was shortened by 2 bases and J by 1 base, with 4 bases between the two germline ends. This CDR3 contains 13 residues.

On this clone itself: This same CDR3 is encoded by further DNA sequences in the sample. The genes are TRBV10-3 and TRBJ1-5; tentatively, D is TRBD1 (6 bases). CDR1 and CDR2 (germline): ENHRY, SYGVKD. V shed 0 bases and J shed 1 base, with 7 bases lying between them. The CDR3 is 15 amino acids. The CDR3 DNA sequence: TGTGCCATCAGTGAGTCAGGGGGAAGCAATCAGCCCCAGCATTTT. Its protein is CAISESGGSNQPQHF.

Turning to this clone: The same CDR3 can be traced to other DNA sequences in this sample. The V and J genes are TRBV5-1 and TRBJ2-3; D possibly matches TRBD1 or TRBD2 (6 bases each). The V gene's germline CDR1 is SGHRS and CDR2 YFSETQ. Trimming removed 0 bases at V and 3 bases at J, with 8 bases between. CDR3 length equals 14 residues. The CDR3 DNA sequence: TGCGCCAGCAGCTTGGAAGGGGGGACAGATACGCAGTATTTT. This sequence encodes CASSLEGGTDTQYF.

This clone showed up just a few times. The chain combines TRBV7-2 with TRBJ1-2; TRBD1 matches at 8 bases. The germline V gene encodes CDR1 SGHTA and CDR2 FQGNSA. CDR3 size: 16 residues. The V and J ends lost 4 bases and 5 bases, in that order; junction bases with no gene match: 12. Here the CDR3 DNA reads TGTGCCAGCAGCTCGTACAGGGGGATGACGACTTATGGCTACACCTTC. It yields the protein CASSSYRGMTTYGYTF.

The chain is built from TRBV19 and TRBJ2-1; 12 bases fit TRBD2. Unmatched junction bases numbered 7, after V lost 1 base and J lost 3 bases. The CDR3 is 18 residues long. Germline CDR1 is LNHDA and CDR2 is SQIVND (reference sequence). Here the CDR3 DNA reads TGTGCCAGTAGTATAGGTTCTAGCGGGAGGGTGTACTACAATGAGCAGTTCTTC. Translated, it gives CASSIGSSGRVYYNEQFF.

The chain uses TRBV5-1 and TRBJ2-7, with 10 positions matching TRBD1. The CDR3 has 15 amino acids. Germline values: CDR1 SGHRS, CDR2 YFSETQ. V lost 4 bases to trimming and J lost 1 base; unmatched junction nucleotides: 5. The DNA for the CDR3 is TGCGCCAGCAGCAACCGGGACAGGGGTTCCTACGAGCAGTACTTC. The encoded protein is CASSNRDRGSYEQYF. Combining the CDR3 with reference TRBV5-1 and TRBJ2-7 gives the whole variable domain KAGVTQTPRYLIKTRGQQVTLSCSPISGHRSVSWYQQTPGQGLQFLFEYFSETQRNKGNFPGRFSGRQFSNSRSEMNVSTLELGDSALYLCASSNRDRGSYEQYFGPGTRLTVT.

A few counts support this clone. The chain joins TRBV11-2 to TRBJ2-1; the match to TRBD2 covers 10 bases. V lost 2 bases, J lost 9 bases, and 4 bases stayed unmatched. The germline gives CDR1 SGHAT, CDR2 FQNNGV. There are 14 residues in the CDR3. The CDR3 coding sequence is TGTGCCAGCAGCTTACTAGCGGGAGAAAGTGAGCAGTTCTTC. Its protein is CASSLLAGESEQFF.